The entry below describes one TCR beta chain. Its antigen is as yet unknown. Unique molecular identifiers were incorporated when the TCRbeta library was constructed. TCRdb re-analysed the PCR reads in MiXCR, keeping a single row per CDR3 protein. Seen here are about a million distinct CDR3 sequences, roughly 29% observed once, and the top ten hold under 30%. This entry belongs to a study of T-cell reconstitution after alpha-beta-depleted transplantation in children. The length of the CDR3 is 15 residues. In germline, CDR1 is SQVTM, CDR2 ANQGSEA. V gave up 3 bases and J gave up 5 bases, with 16 bases separating them. General observations from the study: T-cell counts and diversity were attributed mostly to newly produced T cells one year after transplant.

The chain is built from TRBV29-1 and TRBJ2-2; D tentatively reads TRBD1 or TRBD2 (6 bases each). The receptor was isolated from a boy in the first two years of life who had a stem cell transplant for SCID, so the T cells may come from the graft donor. The sample in question was PBMCs, mostly from graft donor cells, obtained 360 days after TCRalphabeta/CD19-depleted stem cell transplant. CDR3 amino acids: CSVELRGVNTGELFF. CDR3 in DNA: TGCAGCGTTGAGTTAAGGGGGGTAAATACCGGGGAGCTGTTTTTT.